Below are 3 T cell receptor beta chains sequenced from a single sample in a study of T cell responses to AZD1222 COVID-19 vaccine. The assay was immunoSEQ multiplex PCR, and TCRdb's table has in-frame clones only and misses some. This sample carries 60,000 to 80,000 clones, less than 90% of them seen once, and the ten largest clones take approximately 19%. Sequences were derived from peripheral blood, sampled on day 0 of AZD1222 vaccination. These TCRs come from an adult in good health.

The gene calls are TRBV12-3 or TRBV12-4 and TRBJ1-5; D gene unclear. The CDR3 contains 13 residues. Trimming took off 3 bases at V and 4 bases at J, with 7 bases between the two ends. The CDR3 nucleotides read TGTGCCAGCAGTTTTACTCAGAATCAGCCCCAGCATTTT. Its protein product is CASSFTQNQPQHF.

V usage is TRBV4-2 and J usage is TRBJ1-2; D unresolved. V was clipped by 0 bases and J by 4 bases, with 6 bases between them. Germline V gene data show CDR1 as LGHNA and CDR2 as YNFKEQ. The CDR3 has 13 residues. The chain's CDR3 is CASSQDRFYGYTF. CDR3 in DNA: TGTGCCAGCAGCCAAGACCGATTCTATGGCTACACCTTC.

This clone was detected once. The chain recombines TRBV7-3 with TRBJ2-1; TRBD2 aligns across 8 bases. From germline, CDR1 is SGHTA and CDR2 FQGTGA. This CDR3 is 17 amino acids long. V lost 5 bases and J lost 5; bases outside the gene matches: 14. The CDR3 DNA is TGTGCCAGCAGCACACCGAACGCGGGGGGCTCAAACAATGAGCAGTTCTTC. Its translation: CASSTPNAGGSNNEQFF.